This TCR beta chain was identified during a study of T cell repertoires in cytomegalovirus infection. Study overall: Recently identified HLA-C-restricted CMV epitopes and well-studied HLA-B-restricted CMV epitopes were used by the study. Public TCR beta signatures marked donors with CMV infection and the matching HLA.

TCRdb called the reads again in MiXCR, with one record for every CDR3 protein. The sample carries roughly 800,000 distinct CDR3 sequences, 25% to 35% recorded once. Notes on this clonotype: Its antigen is currently unknown.

General observations from the study: Dominant in the ex vivo response were TCR beta clonotypes restricted by HLA-C and specific for CMV.

V was pared by 0 bases and J by 3 bases, with 5 bases of the junction left unmatched. The CDR3 consists of 16 residues. CDR1 is LNHNV, CDR2 YYDKDF, per germline (reference sequence). The starting material was cultured CD8+ T cells from PBMCs, obtained from culture after CMV antigen stimulation. The genes are TRBV15 and TRBJ2-1; TRBD1 matches 7 bases. The receptor was isolated from a human donor in good health (CMV status not recorded). Some clones in this sample may be carry-over from other donors' samples. Here the CDR3 reads CATSRERDSFYNEQFF. Here the CDR3 DNA reads TGTGCCACCAGCAGAGAAAGGGACAGTTTCTACAATGAGCAGTTCTTC.